The 14 T cell receptor beta chains given below trace back to one sample, sequenced in a study of shared clonotypes between healthy human individuals (dated by TCRdb to the early 2020s). Libraries were made using the immunoSEQ multiplex PCR assay. The immuneACCESS repertoire file appears here via TCRdb, limited to in-frame rearrangements. These files lack a portion of the clones; in checked studies, under half of the deficit traces to unresolved V genes, and the cause of the others is not known. Here the sample has roughly 1,100,000 clones; around 75% occur a single time. In total, the top ten clones hold roughly 1.5% of the sample. The sequenced sample was memory CD4+ T cells sorted from blood. The sample's cell subset or site label, in plain terms: CD45RA-negative fraction. These receptor sequences come from a man aged 18-30 years in good health.

This clone was detected only once. This sequence joins TRBV27 and TRBJ1-5; a weak D match, TRBD1 (6 bases). The CDR3 length is 16 residues. Germline V lookup: CDR1 MNHEY, CDR2 SMNVEV (reference sequence). Trimming removed 5 bases from V and 6 bases from J, with 20 bases in between. DNA for the CDR3: TGTGCCAGCAGTCCGCTCCCCGACAGGATTGGTCAGCCCCAGCATTTT. Its translation is CASSPLPDRIGQPQHF.

This chain uses TRBV2 with TRBJ2-5; D is unresolved. This CDR3 has 11 residues. Germline assignment: CDR1 SNHLY and CDR2 FYNNEI. Trimming pared 6 bases from V and 5 bases from J, leaving 7 bases between. The CDR3, as DNA: TGTGCCAGCAGGACCGGGGAGACCCAGTACTTC. This codes for CASRTGETQYF.

V is TRBV30 and J is TRBJ1-1; D is undetermined. The CDR3 is 15 amino acids. With 3 bases removed from V and 11 bases from J, the gap between germline ends came to 25 bases. Germline V gene sequence: CDR1 GTSNPN, CDR2 SVGIG (reference sequence). This chain's CDR3 is CAWSLEAKRRVRAFF. CDR3 nucleotide sequence: TGTGCCTGGAGCTTGGAGGCAAAACGAAGGGTAAGGGCTTTCTTT.

Turning to this clone: Other DNA sequences in the same sample also yield this CDR3. The chain carries TRBV5-6 and TRBJ2-7; the D is unclear. Trimming took off 0 bases at V and 2 bases at J, with 3 bases between the two ends. The CDR3 runs 12 residues. The germline V gene has CDR1 SGHDT and CDR2 YYEEEE. The CDR3: CASSLGTYEQYF. CDR3 bases: TGTGCCAGCAGCTTGGGGACCTACGAGCAGTACTTC.

This chain links TRBV6-1 with TRBJ2-1, with TRBD2 matching 8 bases. Germline V gene sequence: CDR1 MNHNS, CDR2 SASEGT. The V gene end was trimmed by 5 bases and the J gene end by 4 bases; junction bases not matched to a gene: 7. This CDR3 comprises 15 residues. CDR3 in amino acids: CASSRGLVFYNEQFF. The CDR3 bases are TGTGCCAGCAGTAGGGGACTAGTTTTTTACAATGAGCAGTTCTTC.

The chain employs TRBV18 and TRBJ2-2, with TRBD1 matching over 7 bases. CDR3 length equals 18 residues. The germline V gene has CDR1 KGHSH and CDR2 LQKENI. V gave up 3 bases and J gave up 5 bases; unmatched junction bases: 15. CDR3 in amino acids: CASSPVGQATSGTGELFF. In DNA form, the CDR3 reads TGTGCCAGCTCACCCGTAGGACAGGCTACATCCGGGACCGGGGAGCTGTTTTTT. Variable domain in full (rest from reference TRBV18 and TRBJ2-2): NAGVMQNPRHLVRRRGQEARLRCSPMKGHSHVYWYRQLPEEGLKFMVYLQKENIIDESGMPKERFSAEFPKEGPSILRIQQVVRGDSAAYFCASSPVGQATSGTGELFFGEGSRLTVL.

As to this clone: Other DNA sequences in the sample encode the same CDR3. In DNA form, the CDR3 reads TGCAGCGTTAGCCTCTCTGGGGCCAACGTCCTGACTTTC. This codes for CSVSLSGANVLTF. The chain links TRBV29-1 to TRBJ2-6; D unclear. V dropped 5 bases and J dropped 0 bases, with 5 bases sitting between them. Germline V gene sequence: CDR1 SQVTM, CDR2 ANQGSEA. The CDR3 has 13 residues.

Comment on this clone: The identical CDR3 is also encoded by other nucleotide sequences in the sample. This chain uses TRBV7-9 with TRBJ1-6, with a weak D call TRBD1 (5 bases). Trimming removed 5 bases at V and 7 bases at J, with 9 bases between. The CDR3 extends over 13 amino acids. Germline CDR1 and CDR2: SEHNR and FQNEAQ (reference sequence). CDR3 region: CASSRDGNSPLHF. The CDR3 DNA reads as TGTGCCAGCAGCCGGGACGGAAATTCACCCCTCCACTTT.

The V gene is TRBV6-1, the J gene TRBJ2-3; D may be TRBD2 (6 bases). The CDR3 is 15 residues long. V was cut by 5 bases and J by 2 bases, with 14 bases left in between. CDR1 is MNHNS, CDR2 SASEGT, per germline. CDR3 amino acids: CASSPQRAITDTQYF. Written as DNA, the CDR3 is TGTGCCAGCAGTCCCCAGCGGGCCATCACAGATACGCAGTATTTT.

The chain has TRBV6-1 and TRBJ2-3; TRBD2 is a possible D gene (5 bases). CDR1 and CDR2 from the germline V gene are MNHNS and SASEGT. Trimming cost V 3 bases and J 4 bases, with 8 bases left between them. The length of the CDR3 is 13 residues. CDR3 coding DNA: TGTGCCAGCAGTGATACTAGGGCAGATACGCAGTATTTT. This gives the protein CASSDTRADTQYF.

This clone turned up a few times. The chain carries TRBV19 and TRBJ1-1; D remains unclear. CDR1 and CDR2 from the germline V gene are LNHDA and SQIVND (reference sequence). The CDR3 runs to 13 residues. Trimming pared 5 bases from V and 4 bases from J, leaving 11 bases between. The CDR3 bases are TGTGCCAGTAGTTCAGTTGCTGGCACTGAAGCTTTCTTT. Residues: CASSSVAGTEAFF.

This chain connects TRBV21-1 to TRBJ2-7; the table assigns TRBD1, which was not confirmed against the DNA. TRBV21-1 is given as a pseudogene. There are 16 residues in the CDR3. CDR3 nucleotide sequence: TGTGCCAGCAGCAGATTCCGGGACAGGGGAACCTACGAGCAGTACTTC. It specifies CASSRFRDRGTYEQYF.

This sequence joins TRBV19 and TRBJ1-6; possible D gene TRBD1, 5 bases. V dropped 3 bases and J dropped 10 bases, with 16 bases sitting between them. Germline CDR1 reads LNHDA; CDR2 reads SQIVND (reference sequence). The CDR3 is 15 amino acids. CDR3 DNA: TGTGCCAGTAGTATCGGCCAGGGATGGAGATCACCCCTCCACTTT. Amino acid sequence: CASSIGQGWRSPLHF.

There are many counts of this clone. V and J are TRBV6-1 and TRBJ1-2, with a tentative D call TRBD1 (5 bases). Germline CDR1 MNHNS, CDR2 SASEGT. Trimming took off 1 base at V and 3 bases at J, with 15 bases between the two ends. CDR3 length: 16 amino acids. In DNA, the CDR3 is TGTGCCAGCAGTGAAGGGGGCCCGTCAGGGTACTATGGCTACACCTTC. Its protein is CASSEGGPSGYYGYTF.